This T cell receptor beta chain was sequenced for a study of cytomegalovirus exposure and HLA in healthy donors. About the study: In an earlier analysis, 90 million to 120 million unique TCR beta sequences were found from 200 million or so T cells.

Trimming cost V 0 bases and J 5 bases, with 16 bases left between them. Germline V gene lookup returns CDR1 LGHNA and CDR2 YSLEER. This CDR3 has 16 residues. 13 Jbeta primers and 60 Vbeta primers were used for the PCR. Clones were read by immunoSEQ multiplex PCR, and TCRdb kept only the in-frame ones, dropping some. The sample has approximately 150,000 clones, approximately 80% seen once. Sequencing was performed on PBMCs. This sequence originates from a female donor in good health and CMV-seronegative. This sequence joins TRBV4-3 and TRBJ2-5, with D unresolved. The CDR3 spells CASSQEGTGGKETQYF. CDR3 nucleotide sequence: TGCGCCAGCAGCCAAGAAGGAACGGGTGGTAAGGAGACCCAGTACTTC.